These 22 T cell receptor beta chains share one sample of origin, sequenced in a study of blood T cells in healthy people across ages. A second PCR of roughly 7 to 11 cycles used a sample-barcoded 5' primer and a J-beta primer mix. TCRdb used MiXCR to reprocess the 5' RACE reads, holding one entry per CDR3 protein. The sample consists of over 1,500,000 distinct CDR3 sequences, 30% to 40% of them appearing once. Sequencing was carried out using blood. Source of these receptors: a human donor in good health.

With respect to this clonotype: Germline is not matched at one junction end, which may reflect a read error. The chain combines TRBV6-2 or TRBV6-3 with TRBJ1-5; D ambiguous. CDR3 length equals 12 residues. Germline values: CDR1 MNHEY, CDR2 SVGEGT. The CDR3 bases are TGTACCAGCGGACTAACGAGTCAACCCCAGCATTTT. Protein: CTSGLTSQPQHF.

The rearrangement uses TRBV29-1 and TRBJ2-1; weak D call: TRBD2 (6 bases). The length of the CDR3 is 15 residues. The V gene's germline CDR1 is SQVTM and CDR2 ANQGSEA. The V end lost 7 bases, the J end lost 3 bases, and 19 bases lay between the germline ends. The CDR3 nucleotides are TGCAGCGGGGTTGGGACTCGCCAAGTCTACAATGAGCAGTTCTTC. Translating gives CSGVGTRQVYNEQFF.

The chain uses TRBV5-1 and TRBJ1-2; D is unresolved. Germline lookup yields CDR1 SGHRS and CDR2 YFSETQ. Trimming took off 2 bases at V and 8 bases at J, with 16 bases between the two ends. There are 14 residues in the CDR3. The CDR3, as DNA: TGCGCCAGCAGCTTCTCGGGCCCGCCTTCAGGCTACACCTTC. Translated: CASSFSGPPSGYTF.

On this clonotype: Relative to the germline gene, one junction end is altered; a read error may explain this. The V and J genes are TRBV4-1 and TRBJ2-1, with D perhaps TRBD2 (5 bases). Per the germline V gene, CDR1 is MGHRA and CDR2 is YSYEKL. CDR3 length equals 16 residues. The chain's CDR3 is CASSDLNRGTYNEQFF. Here the CDR3 DNA reads TGCGCTAGCAGCGACCTCAATCGGGGTACCTACAATGAGCAGTTCTTC.

The sample holds a few counts of this clonotype. This rearrangement joins TRBV30 to TRBJ2-7; 8 positions agree with TRBD1. Per the germline V gene, CDR1 is GTSNPN and CDR2 is SVGIG (reference sequence). The junction had 10 bases not matched to a gene; V was cut back by 2 bases and J by 4 bases. This CDR3 contains 15 residues. In DNA, the CDR3 is TGTGCCTGGAGTTCCCCCCTGACAGGGGTTTACGAGCAGTACTTC. Amino acids: CAWSSPLTGVYEQYF.

The genes are TRBV6-2 or TRBV6-3 and TRBJ2-1; D is unresolved. CDR1 MNHEY and CDR2 SVGEGT come from the germline V gene. V lost 0 bases, J lost 7 bases, and 7 bases lay in between. This CDR3 has 13 residues. CDR3 bases: TGTGCCAGCAGTTACTCGAAGCAGAATGAGCAGTTCTTC. It yields the protein CASSYSKQNEQFF.

This rearrangement joins TRBV6-2 or TRBV6-3 to TRBJ1-6; D gene uncertain. Germline values: CDR1 MNHEY, CDR2 SVGEGT. V lost 6 bases, J lost 13 bases, and 13 bases lay in between. The CDR3 is 12 amino acids. The CDR3 loop reads CASRNRVSPLHF. The DNA of the CDR3 is TGTGCCAGCAGAAACCGGGTGTCCCCCCTCCACTTT.

V is TRBV7-3 and J is TRBJ1-5, with D perhaps matching TRBD1 (6 bases). The germline V and J ends were trimmed by 3 bases and 7 bases, with 10 bases remaining between them. From germline, CDR1 is SGHTA and CDR2 FQGTGA. The CDR3 has 13 residues. DNA for the CDR3: TGTGCCAGCAGCTTGGGGGCCAGGCAGCCCCAGCATTTT. The encoded protein is CASSLGARQPQHF.

The chain links TRBV4-3 to TRBJ1-4; D might be TRBD1 (6 bases). Germline CDR1 is LGHNA and CDR2 is YSLEER. This CDR3 has 16 residues. V lost 4 bases to trimming and J lost 7 bases, with 19 bases between them. The CDR3 loop is CASSPSWKDSFEKLFF. The CDR3 DNA sequence: TGCGCCAGCAGCCCGAGTTGGAAGGACAGCTTTGAAAAACTGTTTTTT.

This clonotype has only a few counts. CDR3 loop: CASSPSGQAYGYTF. The CDR3 DNA reads as TGTGCCAGCAGCCCGTCGGGCCAGGCCTATGGCTACACCTTC. The chain employs TRBV7-9 and TRBJ1-2; D ambiguous. CDR1 is SEHNR, CDR2 FQNEAQ, per germline (reference sequence). The CDR3 is 14 residues long. The germline V and J ends were trimmed by 5 bases and 4 bases, with 14 bases remaining between them.

This sequence joins TRBV9 and TRBJ2-3, with 9 bases identical to TRBD2. V gave up 10 bases and J gave up 3 bases; unmatched junction bases: 9. This CDR3 region has 14 residues. Germline V gene sequence: CDR1 SGDLS, CDR2 YYNGEE. The chain's CDR3 is CASGGGASTDTQYF. CDR3 coding DNA: TGTGCCTCCGGCGGGGGGGCCAGTACAGATACGCAGTATTTT.

The chain links TRBV10-3 to TRBJ2-1; 8 nucleotides agree with TRBD2. Germline CDR1 and CDR2: ENHRY and SYGVKD. This CDR3 region has 16 residues. The V segment lost 4 bases and the J segment 1 base; nucleotides outside the gene matches: 6. The CDR3 is CAISGRERGSYNEQFF. CDR3 bases: TGTGCCATCAGTGGGCGGGAGCGGGGGTCCTACAATGAGCAGTTCTTC.

The chain joins TRBV12-3 or TRBV12-4 to TRBJ2-1; 9 nucleotides align to TRBD2. The CDR3 contains 13 residues. The ends lost 6 bases at V and 9 bases at J; junction bases unmatched: 6. The CDR3 nucleotides are TGTGCCAGCAGCCGCGGGGGGGAGGGTGAGCAGTTCTTC. It encodes CASSRGGEGEQFF.

A few counts support this clonotype. Here the CDR3 DNA reads TGCGCCAGCAGCTTGGTAGTCGGGGGACCTTACAATGAGCAGTTCTTC. This sequence encodes CASSLVVGGPYNEQFF. The rearrangement links TRBV5-1 to TRBJ2-1, with D possibly TRBD2 on 6 matching bases. This CDR3 has 16 amino acids. V lost 0 bases to trimming and J lost 4 bases, with 14 bases between them. Germline lookup yields CDR1 SGHRS and CDR2 YFSETQ.

V and J are TRBV3-1 and TRBJ2-5; TRBD1 agrees at 12 bases. The CDR3 covers 16 residues. CDR1 is LGHDT, CDR2 YNNKEL, per germline (reference sequence). V was pared by 1 base and J by 4 bases, with 4 bases of the junction left unmatched. In DNA, the CDR3 is TGTGCCAGCAGCCAAGTGGGGGACAGGGGGCCAGAGACCCAGTACTTC. Translating it yields CASSQVGDRGPETQYF.

This clonotype was seen a handful of times. The chain joins TRBV6-1 to TRBJ2-7; D remains unclear. Trimming took off 2 bases at V and 3 bases at J, with 11 bases between the two ends. This CDR3 region has 14 residues. Per germline, CDR1 MNHNS and CDR2 SASEGT. The CDR3: CASSESRSGYEQYF. CDR3 coding DNA: TGTGCCAGCAGTGAAAGTCGGTCAGGCTACGAGCAGTACTTC.

The chain joins TRBV6-5 to TRBJ2-4; TRBD2 is a possible D gene (5 bases). Germline V gene sequence: CDR1 MNHEY, CDR2 SVGAGI. CDR3 length: 16 residues. V dropped 5 bases and J dropped 0 bases, with 14 bases sitting between them. As DNA, the CDR3 is TGTGCCAGCAGTCCAGTGCGGGCCGAAGCCAAAAACATTCAGTACTTC. This translates into CASSPVRAEAKNIQYF.

The chain is built from TRBV19 and TRBJ2-3, with TRBD1 identical over 8 bases. V lost 7 bases and J lost 0; bases outside the gene matches: 6. This CDR3 has 15 residues. Per germline, CDR1 LNHDA and CDR2 SQIVND (reference sequence). The CDR3 region is CASTDRGRSTDTQYF. DNA of the CDR3: TGTGCCAGTACCGACAGGGGAAGGAGCACAGATACGCAGTATTTT.

The chain carries TRBV29-1 and TRBJ2-7; tentatively, D is TRBD1 (5 bases). The V gene's germline CDR1 is SQVTM and CDR2 ANQGSEA. V gave up 5 bases and J gave up 0 bases, with 11 bases separating them. This CDR3 spans 13 amino acids. The CDR3 spells CSVQTDYSYEQYF. The CDR3 DNA sequence: TGCAGCGTTCAGACAGATTACTCCTACGAGCAGTACTTC.

This clonotype has more than one count but fewer than ten. Written as DNA, the CDR3 is TGTGCCAGCAGCTTAGGGATAGGCAGGGGGGCAGGTGAGCAGTTCTTC. This encodes CASSLGIGRGAGEQFF. The chain carries TRBV7-2 and TRBJ2-1; D possibly corresponds to TRBD1 (7 bases). V lost 1 base, J lost 9 bases, and 19 bases lay in between. Germline lookup yields CDR1 SGHTA and CDR2 FQGNSA. The length of the CDR3 is 16 residues.

The rearrangement uses TRBV27 and TRBJ1-6, with 10 positions matching TRBD1. From germline, CDR1 is MNHEY and CDR2 SMNVEV (reference sequence). Trimming at V came to 3 bases and at J to 9 bases, leaving 5 bases not matched to a gene. The CDR3 runs 15 residues. CDR3 sequence: CASSLQGQGSSPLHF. The CDR3 DNA follows: TGTGCCAGCAGTTTGCAGGGACAGGGGTCTTCACCCCTCCACTTT.

This clonotype was seen a few times. The chain employs TRBV27 and TRBJ1-2; TRBD1 matches at 8 bases. V lost 5 bases and J lost 8; bases outside the gene matches: 10. From germline, CDR1 is MNHEY and CDR2 SMNVEV (reference sequence). The CDR3 has 14 residues. In DNA, the CDR3 is TGTGCCAGCAGTCGGACAGGGATCGGTAGCGGCTACACCTTC. This encodes CASSRTGIGSGYTF.